The clone carrying this T cell receptor (beta chain) was seen once. Its matching antigen is unknown. This entry belongs to a study of siplizumab effects on memory and regulatory T cells. Findings of the study overall: For mappable alloreactive CD4+ clones, the mean Treg-derived fraction was around 66% with siplizumab and roughly 26% in controls. Greater diversity than memory cells seemed evident in naive T cells, which also appeared to be major alloresponse contributors.

The germline CDR1 and CDR2 sequences are MNHEY and SMNVEV (reference sequence). The CDR3 contains 16 residues. V lost 4 bases and J lost 4; bases outside the gene matches: 8. The method was immunoSEQ multiplex PCR; TCRdb's version includes in-frame clones alone and lacks a portion of them. The table has roughly 3,100 clones, 50% to 60% seen once. It was at 37°C and for five to seven days that the mixed lymphocyte reaction cells were cocultured. V and J are TRBV27 and TRBJ2-3; TRBD2 aligns across 10 bases. Sequencing was carried out using CFSE-low (dividing) CD8+ T cells sorted from an allogeneic mixed lymphocyte reaction. The clonotype comes from a human donor in good health; the cells came from an allogeneic mixed lymphocyte reaction. Some clones in this sample may be carry-over from other donors' samples. The CDR3 DNA is TGTGCCAGCAGTTCCGTAGTAGCGGGAGGCTCAGATACGCAGTATTTT. It is translated as CASSSVVAGGSDTQYF.